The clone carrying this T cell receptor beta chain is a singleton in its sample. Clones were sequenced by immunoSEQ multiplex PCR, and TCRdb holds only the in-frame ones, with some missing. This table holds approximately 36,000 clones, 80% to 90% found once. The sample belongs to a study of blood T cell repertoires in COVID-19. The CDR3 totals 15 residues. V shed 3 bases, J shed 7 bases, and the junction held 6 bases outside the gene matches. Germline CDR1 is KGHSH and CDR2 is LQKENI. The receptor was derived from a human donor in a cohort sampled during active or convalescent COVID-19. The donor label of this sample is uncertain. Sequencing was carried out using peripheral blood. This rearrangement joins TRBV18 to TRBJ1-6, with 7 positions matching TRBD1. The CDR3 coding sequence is TGTGCCAGCTCACCCTGGGACAGTCGAAATTCACCCCTCCACTTT. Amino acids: CASSPWDSRNSPLHF.